This is a list of T cell receptor beta chains from one sample in a study of OX40 agonist ivuxolimab in advanced cancers. TCRdb keeps only in-frame clones here, not all; method: immunoSEQ multiplex PCR. The data contain about 73,000 clones, around nine tenths of them singletons. Sample: CD4+ or CD8+ T cells sorted from blood, taken in a trial of the OX40 agonist ivuxolimab. These receptors were collected from an adult with an advanced solid tumor such as melanoma, head and neck, liver or kidney cancer. Both conserved end residues are part of each CDR3. Fields, in order: D gene, J gene, clone size, V gene, CDR3 protein, CDR3 DNA. The D gene is left open where the match is weak. Some rows have no size entry. The others give once, few or many, or a class for an expanded clone.

. TRBJ2-1 . TRBV30 CAWSRDFMDNEQFF TGTGCCTGGAGTCGGGACTTTATGGACAATGAGCAGTTCTTC
. TRBJ2-7 . TRBV18 CASSPPGLGSRNEQYF TGTGCCAGCTCACCACCAGGTTTAGGGTCAAGAAACGAGCAGTACTTC
. TRBJ2-5 . TRBV5-4 CASSLRATKRETQYF TGTGCCAGCAGCTTGAGGGCCACCAAGCGGGAGACCCAGTACTTC
TRBD1 TRBJ2-5 . TRBV2 CASSRDSPGTQYF TGTGCCAGCAGCCGGGACAGCCCAGGGACCCAGTACTTC
. TRBJ2-1 . TRBV29-1 CSVGRLVHNEQFF TGCAGCGTTGGTAGACTAGTCCACAATGAGCAGTTCTTC
TRBD2 TRBJ2-3 . TRBV2 CASSERLAGGDTQYF TGTGCCAGCAGTGAGAGACTAGCGGGAGGAGATACGCAGTATTTT
TRBD2 TRBJ2-3 . TRBV5-1 CASSFGTSGSENTQYF TGCGCCAGCAGCTTCGGGACTAGCGGGAGCGAGAATACGCAGTATTTT
TRBD2 TRBJ2-1 . TRBV10-3 CAIRAAGLAGYNEQFF TGTGCCATCAGGGCCGCGGGACTAGCGGGCTACAATGAGCAGTTCTTC
TRBD1 TRBJ1-1 . TRBV29-1 CSVSRGLTEAFF TGCAGCGTTAGCAGGGGGCTCACTGAAGCTTTCTTT
TRBD1 TRBJ2-7 . TRBV28 CASRSGDRVNEQYF TGTGCCAGCAGGTCGGGGGACAGGGTCAACGAGCAGTACTTC
TRBD1 TRBJ2-2 . TRBV14 CASSQQTGYGELFF TGTGCCAGCAGCCAACAGACAGGGTACGGGGAGCTGTTTTTT
TRBD1 TRBJ2-7 . TRBV19 CASSLRQGRYEQYF TGTGCCAGTAGTCTACGACAGGGACGCTACGAGCAGTACTTC
. TRBJ1-4 . TRBV7-3 CASSLGPEEKLFF TGTGCCAGCAGCTTAGGGCCGGAGGAAAAACTGTTTTTT
TRBD1 TRBJ2-2 . TRBV9 CASSETGPRTGELFF TGTGCCAGCAGCGAGACAGGGCCGAGAACCGGGGAGCTGTTTTTT
TRBD1 TRBJ1-1 . TRBV4-1 CASRDWRGRNTEAFF TGCGCCAGCAGAGACTGGAGGGGGCGGAACACTGAAGCTTTCTTT
TRBD2 TRBJ2-1 . TRBV11-2 CASSLLAGERGNEQFF TGTGCCAGCAGCTTACTAGCGGGAGAAAGGGGCAATGAGCAGTTCTTC
. TRBJ2-3 . TRBV19 CASSIQGDSTDTQYF TGTGCCAGTAGTATTCAAGGGGATAGCACAGATACGCAGTATTTT
. TRBJ2-1 . TRBV11-2 CASSFQRANEQFF TGTGCCAGCAGCTTCCAAAGGGCGAATGAGCAGTTCTTC
TRBD2 TRBJ2-2 few TRBV15 CATSGEGGELFF TGTGCCACTTCGGGGGAGGGCGGGGAGCTGTTTTTT
TRBD1 TRBJ2-1 once TRBV4-1 CASSLGQGEHNEQFF TGCGCCAGCAGTCTCGGACAGGGGGAGCACAATGAGCAGTTCTTC
. TRBJ2-3 . TRBV7-3 CASSLIRGADTQYF TGTGCCAGCAGCTTAATAAGGGGGGCAGATACGCAGTATTTT
. TRBJ2-3 . TRBV7-8 CASSLLNTQYF TGTGCCAGCAGCTTGTTAAATACGCAGTATTTT
. TRBJ1-5 . TRBV6-5 CASSYGFSNQPQHF TGTGCCAGCAGTTACGGTTTTAGCAATCAGCCCCAGCATTTT
TRBD1 TRBJ2-2 . TRBV7-9 CASSPGQGFAGELFF TGTGCCAGCAGCCCGGGACAGGGATTCGCCGGGGAGCTGTTTTTT
. TRBJ2-7 . TRBV7-2 CASSLISYEQYF TGTGCCAGCAGCTTGATCAGCTACGAGCAGTACTTC
. TRBJ2-3 . TRBV11-3 CASSLEPRSTQYF TGTGCCAGCAGCTTAGAACCCCGGAGTACGCAGTATTTT
. TRBJ2-3 . TRBV5-1 CASSREGRASTDTQYF TGCGCCAGCAGCCGAGAGGGGCGTGCTAGCACAGATACGCAGTATTTT